This T cell receptor beta chain was recorded in a study of blood T cell repertoires in COVID-19. Across the study: Whether acute or convalescent, the COVID-19 samples came from the United States, Italy and Spain. Sources were T cells, B-cell-depleted T cells, or PBMCs; the material itself was cDNA or gDNA.

CDR1 is SGHVS and CDR2 is FNYEAQ in the germline V gene. CDR3 length equals 16 residues. Trimming took 4 bases from V and 1 from J, leaving 14 bases between them. This clone has only a few counts. As handled by the study authors: By means of reference gene primer amplification, nucleated cell counts were estimated. TCRdb keeps only in-frame clones here, not all; method: immunoSEQ multiplex PCR. From that table come the V and J calls and clone size; the DNA was used to work out D and trimming. The top ten clones hold approximately 2.2% of a sample with about 160,000 clones, approximately 91% of them seen once.

The chain joins TRBV7-6 to TRBJ2-1, with TRBD2 as a possible D gene (6 bases). Sequenced: peripheral blood. The receptor comes from a man younger than 35 with acute or convalescent COVID-19. CDR3 protein: CASSSTGSRSYNEQFF. In nucleotides, the CDR3 is TGTGCCAGCAGCTCAACCGGGAGTCGTTCCTACAATGAGCAGTTCTTC.